This T cell receptor (beta chain) comes out of a study of T cell responses to AZD1222 COVID-19 vaccine. Broader study findings: Only five to seven individuals given AZD1222 were seropositive at baseline. Donors, mostly white British, included more females; clonal diversity was possibly underestimated. Spike-wide vaccine-associated CD4 TCRs dominated at 160-218 and 743-854.

Libraries were prepared by immunoSEQ multiplex PCR; TCRdb keeps only in-frame clonotypes and omits some of them. Among 100,000 to 110,000 clones listed, 88% were seen once. Regarding this clone: Its specificity is unknown.

The ends were cut back, 5 bases at V and 3 bases at J, with 20 bases in the middle. The CDR3 covers 16 residues. Per the germline V gene, CDR1 is MDHEN and CDR2 is SYDVKM. The sequence came from an adult in good health. The V gene is TRBV28, the J gene TRBJ2-7; a weak D match, TRBD1 (5 bases). Sample: peripheral blood, taken on day 0 of AZD1222 vaccination. The chain's CDR3 is CASSPPRQSDVYEQYF. The CDR3 nucleotides read TGTGCCAGCAGTCCCCCCCGACAGTCAGACGTCTACGAGCAGTACTTC.